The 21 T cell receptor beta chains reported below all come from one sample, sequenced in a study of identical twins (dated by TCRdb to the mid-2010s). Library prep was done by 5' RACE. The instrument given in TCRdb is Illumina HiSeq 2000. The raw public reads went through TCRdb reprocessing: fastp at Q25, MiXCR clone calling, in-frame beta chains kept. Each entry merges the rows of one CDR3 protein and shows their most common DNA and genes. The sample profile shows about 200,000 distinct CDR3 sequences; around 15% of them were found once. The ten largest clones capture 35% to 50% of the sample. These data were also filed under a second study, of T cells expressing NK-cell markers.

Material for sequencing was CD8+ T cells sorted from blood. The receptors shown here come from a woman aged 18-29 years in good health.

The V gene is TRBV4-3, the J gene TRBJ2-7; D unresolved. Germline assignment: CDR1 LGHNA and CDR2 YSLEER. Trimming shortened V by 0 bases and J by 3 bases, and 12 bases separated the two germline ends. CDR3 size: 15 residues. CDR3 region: CASSQDVGNNYEQYF. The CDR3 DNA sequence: TGCGCCAGCAGCCAAGATGTTGGTAACAACTACGAGCAGTACTTC.

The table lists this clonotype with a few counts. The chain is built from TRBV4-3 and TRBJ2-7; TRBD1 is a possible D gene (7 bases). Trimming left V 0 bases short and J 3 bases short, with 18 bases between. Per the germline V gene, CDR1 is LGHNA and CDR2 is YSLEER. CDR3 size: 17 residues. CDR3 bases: TGCGCCAGCAGCCAAGATCTCCGGGCGGGGACAGTCTACGAGCAGTACTTC. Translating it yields CASSQDLRAGTVYEQYF.

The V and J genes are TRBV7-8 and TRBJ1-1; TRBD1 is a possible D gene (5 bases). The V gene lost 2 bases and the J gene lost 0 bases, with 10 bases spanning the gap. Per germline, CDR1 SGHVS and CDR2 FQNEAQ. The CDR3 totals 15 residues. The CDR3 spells CASSLFDSLNTEAFF. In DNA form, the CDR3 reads TGTGCCAGCAGCTTATTTGACAGCTTGAACACTGAAGCTTTCTTT.

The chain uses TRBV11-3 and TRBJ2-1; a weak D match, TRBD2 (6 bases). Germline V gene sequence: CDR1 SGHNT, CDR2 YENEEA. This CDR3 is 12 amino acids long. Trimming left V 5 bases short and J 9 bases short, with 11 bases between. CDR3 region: CASSEPGVEQFF. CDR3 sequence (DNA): TGTGCCAGCAGCGAGCCGGGAGTTGAGCAGTTCTTC.

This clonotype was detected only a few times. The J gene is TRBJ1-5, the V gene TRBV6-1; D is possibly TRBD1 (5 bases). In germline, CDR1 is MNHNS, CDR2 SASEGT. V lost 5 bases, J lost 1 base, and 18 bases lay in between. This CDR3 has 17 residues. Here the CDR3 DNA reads TGTGCCAGCAGTCAGAGCTTCAGGGTTACGAGCAATCAGCCCCAGCATTTT. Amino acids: CASSQSFRVTSNQPQHF.

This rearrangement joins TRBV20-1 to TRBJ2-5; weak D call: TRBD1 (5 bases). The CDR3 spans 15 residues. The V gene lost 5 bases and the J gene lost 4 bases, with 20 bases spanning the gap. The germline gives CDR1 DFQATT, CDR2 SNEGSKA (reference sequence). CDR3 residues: CSAPRAEQDLETQYF. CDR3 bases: TGCAGTGCTCCAAGGGCCGAACAGGATTTAGAGACCCAGTACTTC.

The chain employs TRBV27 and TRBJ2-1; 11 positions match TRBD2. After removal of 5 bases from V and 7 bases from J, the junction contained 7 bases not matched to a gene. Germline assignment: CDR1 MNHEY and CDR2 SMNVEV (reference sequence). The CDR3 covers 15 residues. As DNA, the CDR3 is TGTGCCAGCAGTCCACCGACTAGCGGGGCGAATGAGCAGTTCTTC. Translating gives CASSPPTSGANEQFF.

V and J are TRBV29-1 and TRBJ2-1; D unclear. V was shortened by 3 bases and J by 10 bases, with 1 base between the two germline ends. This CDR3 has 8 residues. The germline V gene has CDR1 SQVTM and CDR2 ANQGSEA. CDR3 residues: CSVEEQFF. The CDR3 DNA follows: TGCAGCGTTGAGGAGCAGTTCTTC.

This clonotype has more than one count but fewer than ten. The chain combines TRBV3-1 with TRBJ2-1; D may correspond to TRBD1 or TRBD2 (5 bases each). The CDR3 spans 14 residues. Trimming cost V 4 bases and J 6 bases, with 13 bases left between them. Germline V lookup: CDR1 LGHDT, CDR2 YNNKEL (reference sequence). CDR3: CASSPPGTFNEQFF. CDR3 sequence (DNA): TGTGCCAGCAGCCCGCCAGGGACGTTCAATGAGCAGTTCTTC.

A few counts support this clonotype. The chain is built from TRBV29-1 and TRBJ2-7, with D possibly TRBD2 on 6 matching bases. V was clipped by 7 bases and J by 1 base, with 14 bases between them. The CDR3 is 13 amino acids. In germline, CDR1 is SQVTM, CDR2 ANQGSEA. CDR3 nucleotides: TGCAGCGCCAGACGGGAGTTATCCTACGAGCAGTACTTC. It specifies CSARRELSYEQYF.

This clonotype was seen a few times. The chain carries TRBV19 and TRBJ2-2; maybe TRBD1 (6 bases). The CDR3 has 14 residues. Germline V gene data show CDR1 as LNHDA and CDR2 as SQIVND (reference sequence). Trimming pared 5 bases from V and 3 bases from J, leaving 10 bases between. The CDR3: CASSAGQHTGELFF. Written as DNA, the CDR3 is TGTGCCAGTAGTGCAGGACAGCACACCGGGGAGCTGTTTTTT.

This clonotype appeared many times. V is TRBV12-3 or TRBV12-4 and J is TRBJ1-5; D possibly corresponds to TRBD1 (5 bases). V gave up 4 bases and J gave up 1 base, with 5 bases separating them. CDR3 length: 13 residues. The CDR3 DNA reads TGTGCCAGCAGTTGGGGCAGCAATCAGCCCCAGCATTTT. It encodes CASSWGSNQPQHF.

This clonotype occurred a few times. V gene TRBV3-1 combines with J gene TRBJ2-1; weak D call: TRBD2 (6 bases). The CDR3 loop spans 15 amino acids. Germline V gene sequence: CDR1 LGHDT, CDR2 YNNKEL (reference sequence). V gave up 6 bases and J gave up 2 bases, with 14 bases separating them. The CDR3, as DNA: TGTGCCAGCAGGGGTACGGGGGTTACCTACAATGAGCAGTTCTTC. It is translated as CASRGTGVTYNEQFF.

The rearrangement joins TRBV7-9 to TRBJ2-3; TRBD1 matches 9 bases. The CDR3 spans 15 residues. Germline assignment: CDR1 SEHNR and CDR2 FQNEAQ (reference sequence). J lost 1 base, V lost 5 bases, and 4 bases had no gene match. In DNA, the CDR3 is TGTGCCAGCAGCCCATGGACAGGGGGCACAGATACGCAGTATTTT. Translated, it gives CASSPWTGGTDTQYF. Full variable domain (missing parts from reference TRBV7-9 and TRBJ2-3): DTGVSQNPRHKITKRGQNVTFRCDPISEHNRLYWYRQTLGQGPEFLTYFQNEAQLEKSRLLSDRFSAERPKGSFSTLEIQRTEQGDSAMYLCASSPWTGGTDTQYFGPGTRLTVL.

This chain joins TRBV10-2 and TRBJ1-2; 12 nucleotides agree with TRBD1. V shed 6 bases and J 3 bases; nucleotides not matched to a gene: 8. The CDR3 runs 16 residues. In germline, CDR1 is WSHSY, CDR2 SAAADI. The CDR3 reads CASSSGTGGFYYGYTF. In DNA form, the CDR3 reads TGCGCCAGCAGCTCCGGGACAGGGGGCTTCTACTATGGCTACACCTTC.

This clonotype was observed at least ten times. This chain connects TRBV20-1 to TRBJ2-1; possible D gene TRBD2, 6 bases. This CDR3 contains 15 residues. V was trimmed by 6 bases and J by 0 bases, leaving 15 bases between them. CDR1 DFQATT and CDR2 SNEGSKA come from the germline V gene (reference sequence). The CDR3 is CSAQAGGLSYNEQFF. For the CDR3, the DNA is TGCAGTGCCCAAGCGGGCGGGCTCTCCTACAATGAGCAGTTCTTC.

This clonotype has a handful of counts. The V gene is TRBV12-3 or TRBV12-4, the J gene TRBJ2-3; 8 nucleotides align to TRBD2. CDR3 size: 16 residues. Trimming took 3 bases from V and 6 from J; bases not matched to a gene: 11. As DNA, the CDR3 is TGTGCCAGCAGTTTTGAGCGGGGGACTTTCTGGGATACGCAGTATTTT. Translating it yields CASSFERGTFWDTQYF.

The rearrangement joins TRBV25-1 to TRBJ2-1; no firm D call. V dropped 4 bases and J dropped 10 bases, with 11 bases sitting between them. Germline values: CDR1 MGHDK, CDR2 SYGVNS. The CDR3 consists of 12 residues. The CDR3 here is CASSVGLKEQFF. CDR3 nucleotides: TGTGCCAGCAGTGTCGGGCTCAAAGAGCAGTTCTTC.

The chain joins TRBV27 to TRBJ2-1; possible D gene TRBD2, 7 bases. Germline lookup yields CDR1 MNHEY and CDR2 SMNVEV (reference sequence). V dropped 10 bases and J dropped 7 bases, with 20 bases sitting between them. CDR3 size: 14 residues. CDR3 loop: CATTQAGAWNEQFF. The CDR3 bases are TGTGCCACCACCCAGGCGGGGGCCTGGAATGAGCAGTTCTTC.

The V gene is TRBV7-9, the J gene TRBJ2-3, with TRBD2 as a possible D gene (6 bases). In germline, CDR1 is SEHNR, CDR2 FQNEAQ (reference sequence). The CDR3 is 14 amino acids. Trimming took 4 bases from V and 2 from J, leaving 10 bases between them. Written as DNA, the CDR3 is TGTGCCAGCAGCTCTGGGGGGACCACAGATACGCAGTATTTT. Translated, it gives CASSSGGTTDTQYF.

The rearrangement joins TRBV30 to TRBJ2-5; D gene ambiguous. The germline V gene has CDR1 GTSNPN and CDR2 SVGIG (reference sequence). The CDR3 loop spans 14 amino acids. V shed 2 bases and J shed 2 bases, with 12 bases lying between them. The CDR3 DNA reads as TGTGCCTGGAGTAGACGAAACAGTCAAGAGACCCAGTACTTC. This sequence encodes CAWSRRNSQETQYF.